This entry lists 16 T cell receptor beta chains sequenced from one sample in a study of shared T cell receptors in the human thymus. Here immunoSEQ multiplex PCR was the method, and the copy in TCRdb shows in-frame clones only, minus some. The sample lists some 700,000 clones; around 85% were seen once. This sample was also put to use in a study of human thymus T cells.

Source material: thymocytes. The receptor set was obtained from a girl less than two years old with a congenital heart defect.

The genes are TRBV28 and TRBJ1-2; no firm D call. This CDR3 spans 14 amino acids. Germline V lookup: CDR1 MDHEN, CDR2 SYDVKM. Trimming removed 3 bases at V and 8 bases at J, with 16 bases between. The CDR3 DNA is TGTGCCAGCAGTTTGTCAGCAGGTTCGCCGGGCTACACCTTC. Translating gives CASSLSAGSPGYTF.

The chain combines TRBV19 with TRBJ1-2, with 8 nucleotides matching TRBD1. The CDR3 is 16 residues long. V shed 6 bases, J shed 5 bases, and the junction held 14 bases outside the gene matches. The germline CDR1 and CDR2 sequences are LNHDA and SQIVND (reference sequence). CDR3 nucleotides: TGTGCCAGTAGGCAGAACGGGACAGGCAATGGGTATGGCTACACCTTC. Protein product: CASRQNGTGNGYGYTF.

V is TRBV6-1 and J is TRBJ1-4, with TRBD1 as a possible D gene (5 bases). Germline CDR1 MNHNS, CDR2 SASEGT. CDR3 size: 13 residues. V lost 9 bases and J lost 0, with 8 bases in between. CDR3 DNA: TGTGCCAGTACGGGGGCAACTAATGAAAAACTGTTTTTT. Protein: CASTGATNEKLFF.

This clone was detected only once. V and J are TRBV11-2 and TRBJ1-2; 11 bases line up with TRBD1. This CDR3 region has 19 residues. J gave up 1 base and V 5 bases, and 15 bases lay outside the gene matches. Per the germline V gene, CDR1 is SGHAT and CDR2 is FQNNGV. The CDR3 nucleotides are TGTGCCAGCAGCACCGAGCCCCGGGACAGGGGGATCTATAACTATGGCTACACCTTC. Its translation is CASSTEPRDRGIYNYGYTF. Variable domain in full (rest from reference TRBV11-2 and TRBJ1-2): EAGVAQSPRYKIIEKRQSVAFWCNPISGHATLYWYQQILGQGPKLLIQFQNNGVVDDSQLPKDRFSAERLKGVDSTLKIQPAKLEDSAVYLCASSTEPRDRGIYNYGYTFGSGTRLTVV.

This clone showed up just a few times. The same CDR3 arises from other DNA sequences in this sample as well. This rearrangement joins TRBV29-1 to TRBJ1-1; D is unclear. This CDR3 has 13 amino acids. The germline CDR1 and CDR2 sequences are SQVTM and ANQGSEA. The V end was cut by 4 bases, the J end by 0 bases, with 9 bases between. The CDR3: CSVVRGLNTEAFF. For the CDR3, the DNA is TGCAGCGTTGTTCGGGGTCTGAACACTGAAGCTTTCTTT.

CDR3 bases: TGTGCCAGCAGTTTCCATGGGACAGTGCGTCGGGATGAAAAACTGTTTTTT. Translation: CASSFHGTVRRDEKLFF. V usage is TRBV28 and J usage is TRBJ1-4; 7 bases agree with TRBD1. After removal of 3 bases from V and 6 bases from J, the junction contained 13 bases not matched to a gene. Germline values: CDR1 MDHEN, CDR2 SYDVKM. CDR3 length: 17 residues. The full variable domain, in which reference TRBV28 and TRBJ1-4 provide the parts outside the CDR3, is DVKVTQSSRYLVKRTGEKVFLECVQDMDHENMFWYRQDPGLGLRLIYFSYDVKMKEKGDIPEGYSVSREKKERFSLILESASTNQTSMYLCASSFHGTVRRDEKLFFGSGTQLSVL.

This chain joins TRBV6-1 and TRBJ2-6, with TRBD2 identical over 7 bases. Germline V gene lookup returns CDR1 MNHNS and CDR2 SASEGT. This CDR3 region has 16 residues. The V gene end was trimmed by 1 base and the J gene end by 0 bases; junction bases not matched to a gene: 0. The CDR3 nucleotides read TGTGCCAGCAGTGAAGGGGGGGGCTCTGGGGCCAACGTCCTGACTTTC. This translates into CASSEGGGSGANVLTF.

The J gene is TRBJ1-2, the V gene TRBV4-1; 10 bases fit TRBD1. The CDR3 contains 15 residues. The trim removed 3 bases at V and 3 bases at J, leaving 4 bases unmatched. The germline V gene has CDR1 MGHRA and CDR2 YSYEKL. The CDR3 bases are TGCGCCAGCAGCCACGACAGGGGGCCTGACTATGGCTACACCTTC. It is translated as CASSHDRGPDYGYTF.

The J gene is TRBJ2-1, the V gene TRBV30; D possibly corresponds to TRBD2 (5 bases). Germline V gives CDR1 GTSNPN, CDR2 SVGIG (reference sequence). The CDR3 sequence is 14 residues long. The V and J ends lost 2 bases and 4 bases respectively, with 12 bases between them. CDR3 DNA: TGTGCCTGGAGTATAACTAGTAAATACAATGAGCAGTTCTTC. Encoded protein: CAWSITSKYNEQFF.

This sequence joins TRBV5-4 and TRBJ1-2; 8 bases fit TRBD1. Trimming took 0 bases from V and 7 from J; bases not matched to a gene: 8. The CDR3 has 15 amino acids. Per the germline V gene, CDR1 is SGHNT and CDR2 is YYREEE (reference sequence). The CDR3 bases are TGTGCCAGCAGCTTGGCCAGGGGGCGAATACTTGGCTACACCTTC. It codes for CASSLARGRILGYTF. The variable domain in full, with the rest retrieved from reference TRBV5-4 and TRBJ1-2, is ETGVTQSPTHLIKTRGQQVTLRCSSQSGHNTVSWYQQALGQGPQFIFQYYREEENGRGNFPPRFSGLQFPNYSSELNVNALELDDSALYLCASSLARGRILGYTFGSGTRLTVV.

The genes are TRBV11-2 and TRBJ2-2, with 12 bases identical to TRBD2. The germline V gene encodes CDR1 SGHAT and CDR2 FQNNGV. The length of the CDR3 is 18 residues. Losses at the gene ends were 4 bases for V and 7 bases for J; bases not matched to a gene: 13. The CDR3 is CASSCRLAGAQRDGELFF. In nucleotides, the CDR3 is TGTGCCAGCAGCTGCAGACTAGCGGGGGCCCAGAGGGACGGGGAGCTGTTTTTT.

CDR3 nucleotide sequence: TGTGCCAGCAGCGTAGGAGTAGCGGGACGTTTGAATACGCAGTATTTT. Translating it yields CASSVGVAGRLNTQYF. The chain couples TRBV9 to TRBJ2-3; 8 bases align to TRBD2. Trimming took 0 bases from V and 7 from J; bases not matched to a gene: 10. The CDR3 length is 16 residues. The germline V gene has CDR1 SGDLS and CDR2 YYNGEE.

CDR3 nucleotide sequence: TGTGCCAGCAGTGAACTGCTGTCGGCCAGGCAAGAGACCCAGTACTTC. It yields the protein CASSELLSARQETQYF. The chain recombines TRBV6-1 with TRBJ2-5; D unresolved. Trimming took off 2 bases at V and 2 bases at J, with 15 bases between the two ends. Germline CDR1 is MNHNS and CDR2 is SASEGT. This CDR3 has 16 residues.

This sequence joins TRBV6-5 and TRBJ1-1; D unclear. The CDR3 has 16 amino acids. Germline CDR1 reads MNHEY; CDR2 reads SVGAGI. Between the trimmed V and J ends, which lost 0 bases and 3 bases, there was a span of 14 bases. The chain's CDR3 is CASSYSVRRRDTEAFF. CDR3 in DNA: TGTGCCAGCAGTTACTCCGTACGGCGGAGGGACACTGAAGCTTTCTTT.

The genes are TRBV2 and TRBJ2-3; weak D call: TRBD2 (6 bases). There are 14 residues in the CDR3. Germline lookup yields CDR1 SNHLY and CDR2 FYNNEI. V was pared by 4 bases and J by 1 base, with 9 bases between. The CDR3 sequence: CASSVRLGTDTQYF. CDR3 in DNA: TGTGCCAGCAGTGTTCGACTAGGCACAGATACGCAGTATTTT.

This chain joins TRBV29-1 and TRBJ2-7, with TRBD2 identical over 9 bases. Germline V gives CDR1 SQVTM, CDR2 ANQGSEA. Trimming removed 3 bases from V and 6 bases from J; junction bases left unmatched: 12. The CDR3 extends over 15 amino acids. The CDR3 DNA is TGCAGCGTTGAGGGCGGGGGGGCACCATCGGGCGAGCAGTACTTC. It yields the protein CSVEGGGAPSGEQYF.